The sequence of this T cell receptor (beta chain) was determined in a study of chemoradiotherapy in HPV16-positive cancers. TCRdb keeps only in-frame clones here, not all; method: immunoSEQ multiplex PCR. The profile covers 8,400 or so clones, with approximately 71% appearing a single time and 8% to 9.5% taken by the ten largest. The CDR3 contains 17 residues. V lost 6 bases, J lost 0 bases, and 11 bases stayed unmatched. Germline loops: CDR1 MDHEN, CDR2 SYDVKM. The sample here was taken from a patient who underwent chemoradiotherapy. This chain joins TRBV28 and TRBJ2-5; 9 bases fit TRBD1. The clonotype was recovered from a human donor with HPV-associated anogenital cancer. Here the CDR3 reads CASRWGDRAYDQETQYF. The CDR3 coding sequence is TGTGCCAGCAGGTGGGGGGACAGGGCATACGACCAAGAGACCCAGTACTTC.